This record covers a single T cell receptor (beta chain). Original analysis: Estimation of nucleated cell counts was performed using reference gene primer amplification. Profiling relied on immunoSEQ multiplex PCR, and the TCRdb table lists in-frame clones only, not all of them. V, J and clone size are those of that table, while D and trimming were read from the DNA. The sample consists of more than 20,000 clones, 85% to 90% of them appearing once. The data were obtained in a study of blood T cell repertoires in COVID-19. Study at large: From the United States, Italy and Spain came samples of acute and convalescent COVID-19. PBMCs, B-cell-depleted T cells, or T cells were the source of the cDNA or gDNA that made up the material.

The sequenced material came from peripheral blood. The receptor's source is a man between 65 and 79 years old with acute or convalescent COVID-19.

For the CDR3, the DNA is TGCGCCAGCAGCTTGGACGGAGACTATGGCTACACCTTC. This codes for CASSLDGDYGYTF. The J gene is TRBJ1-2, the V gene TRBV5-1; D is ambiguous. V lost 0 bases to trimming and J lost 3 bases, with 6 bases between them. This CDR3 contains 13 residues. CDR1 and CDR2 (germline): SGHRS, YFSETQ.